Sequencing of this T cell receptor (beta chain) was carried out in a study of cytomegalovirus exposure and HLA in healthy donors. Study-wide findings and caveats: According to reports, the classifier identified cytomegalovirus status with high specificity and sensitivity.

The CDR3 contains 20 residues. Germline V gene data show CDR1 as LNHDA and CDR2 as SQIVND (reference sequence). V lost 5 bases, J lost 4 bases, and 30 bases lay in between. In regard to this clone: Its target is unknown.

PCR was performed using 60 Vbeta and 13 Jbeta primers. Sequencing used immunoSEQ multiplex PCR; TCRdb keeps in-frame clones, though not all of them. The sample has 100,000 to 150,000 clones, around three quarters seen once; the top ten hold 6.3%. Material: PBMCs. This rearrangement joins TRBV19 to TRBJ1-5; maybe TRBD1 (5 bases). This sequence originates from a middle-aged woman in good health and CMV-seronegative. CDR3 nucleotides: TGTGCCAGTAGTCGATGGGCCGGACATCTTGACTTTTCTCGAAATCAGCCCCAGCATTTT. Its translation is CASSRWAGHLDFSRNQPQHF.